This entry concerns a single T cell receptor (beta chain). Its target is unknown. These data belong to a study of persistence of HIV-infected CD4 T cells. Broader study findings: TCR analyses could not target the rare provirus-carrying CMV-responding cells.

Stimulation used around 10 ug/mL lysate from CMV-infected fibroblasts. CD40L/CD69 double-negative CD45RO-high memory CD4+ T cells were collected. The CDR3 has 13 residues. V was clipped by 3 bases and J by 3 bases, with 8 bases between them. CDR1 and CDR2 (germline): ENHRY, SYGVKD. The immunoSEQ assay was version 4, run in survey mode. This table comes from immunoSEQ multiplex PCR, and its TCRdb copy is limited to in-frame clones, with some not included. Of roughly 34,000 clones listed, roughly 87% were seen once; the top ten hold roughly 6.5%. The sample here was CD4+ T cells sorted from PBMCs after 18-hour stimulation, taken from a patient who received antiretroviral therapy. The receptor was derived from an adult woman with HIV who was CMV-seropositive. V is TRBV10-3 and J is TRBJ1-2, with D perhaps TRBD1 (6 bases). The CDR3 spells CAISDRTDYGYTF. CDR3 nucleotide sequence: TGTGCCATCAGTGATCGGACAGACTATGGCTACACCTTC.